The next 12 T cell receptor beta chains were all read from a single sample in a study of blood T cell repertoires in COVID-19. The repertoire was sequenced with immunoSEQ multiplex PCR; TCRdb's copy has only in-frame clones and lacks some. The data show a few hundred thousand clones, with around 81% seen just once and 6.5% to 8.5% held by the top ten. The sequenced material came from PBMCs or T cells enriched from blood (not recorded which). Receptor source: a woman aged 40 to 55 with acute COVID-19.

J is TRBJ1-1 and V is TRBV28; weak D call: TRBD1 (5 bases). The germline gives CDR1 MDHEN, CDR2 SYDVKM. The CDR3 covers 15 residues. The V and J ends lost 7 bases and 5 bases respectively, with 20 bases between them. For the CDR3, the DNA is TGTGCCAGCACCCCACCCGGGCAGGGCAAGACTGAAGCTTTCTTT. Its translation: CASTPPGQGKTEAFF.

This rearrangement joins TRBV7-2 to TRBJ2-2, with 10 bases fitting TRBD1. Looked up from germline, CDR1 is SGHTA and CDR2 is FQGNSA. Losses at the gene ends were 5 bases for V and 6 bases for J; bases not matched to a gene: 6. This CDR3 comprises 15 residues. The CDR3 region is CASSPGTGVPGELFF. CDR3 bases: TGTGCCAGCAGCCCCGGGACAGGGGTACCCGGGGAGCTGTTTTTT. The full variable domain, completed using reference TRBV7-2 and TRBJ2-2, is GAGVSQSPSNKVTEKGKDVELRCDPISGHTALYWYRQSLGQGLEFLIYFQGNSAPDKSGLPSDRFSAERTGGSVSTLTIQRTQQEDSAVYLCASSPGTGVPGELFFGEGSRLTVL.

CDR3 DNA sequence: TGTGCCTGGAGGGTCTCCAGTTCACCCCTCCACTTT. The encoded protein is CAWRVSSSPLHF. The rearrangement joins TRBV30 to TRBJ1-6; D remains unclear. Germline V gene data show CDR1 as GTSNPN and CDR2 as SVGIG (reference sequence). V was shortened by 3 bases and J by 9 bases, with 9 bases between the two germline ends. The length of the CDR3 is 12 residues.

The chain uses TRBV29-1 and TRBJ2-6; tentatively, D is TRBD2 (5 bases). Trimming took off 6 bases at V and 0 bases at J, with 21 bases between the two ends. The CDR3 consists of 18 residues. Germline-derived CDR1 and CDR2 are SQVTM and ANQGSEA. The CDR3 sequence is CSVPRQTPGNSGANVLTF. CDR3 in DNA: TGCAGCGTCCCACGGCAAACTCCGGGAAACTCTGGGGCCAACGTCCTGACTTTC.

The genes are TRBV6-6 and TRBJ1-5; 9 nucleotides match TRBD1. CDR3 length: 14 residues. CDR1 is MNHNY, CDR2 SVGAGI, per germline (reference sequence). V dropped 7 bases and J dropped 2; count of bases not matched to a gene: 3. CDR3: CASTRDRGNQPQHF. In DNA, the CDR3 is TGTGCCAGCACTCGGGACAGGGGCAATCAGCCCCAGCATTTT.

The chain uses TRBV19 and TRBJ2-5; D might be TRBD1 (6 bases). Per germline, CDR1 LNHDA and CDR2 SQIVND (reference sequence). CDR3 size: 15 residues. Trimming stripped 6 bases from V and 2 bases from J, with 16 bases between. The CDR3 DNA follows: TGTGCCAGTAGCCCTGATGGGGGCCGGCAAGAGACCCAGTACTTC. Protein: CASSPDGGRQETQYF.

The J gene is TRBJ2-7, the V gene TRBV7-9; 7 nucleotides align to TRBD1. The germline gives CDR1 SEHNR, CDR2 FQNEAQ (reference sequence). With 5 bases clipped from V and 3 bases from J, the junction kept 7 bases outside the gene matches. The CDR3 is 14 residues long. DNA for the CDR3: TGTGCCAGCAGCCCACGGGACAGTCTCTACGAGCAGTACTTC. Amino acids: CASSPRDSLYEQYF.

The chain couples TRBV28 to TRBJ1-4; weak D call: TRBD1 (5 bases). The CDR3 extends over 15 amino acids. The V gene lost 3 bases and the J gene lost 7 bases, with 15 bases spanning the gap. The germline V gene encodes CDR1 MDHEN and CDR2 SYDVKM. In DNA form, the CDR3 reads TGTGCCAGCAGTTTTGTAACGGGGGGAGGTGAAAAACTGTTTTTT. Amino acid sequence: CASSFVTGGGEKLFF.

This clone has a handful of counts. V is TRBV28 and J is TRBJ2-5; TRBD1 matches 8 bases. J gave up 0 bases and V 4 bases, and 7 bases lay outside the gene matches. Germline V gene sequence: CDR1 MDHEN, CDR2 SYDVKM. The CDR3 sequence is 16 residues long. The CDR3 nucleotides are TGTGCCAGCAGTTATGGGACAGGATACAACCAAGAGACCCAGTACTTC. Translated: CASSYGTGYNQETQYF.

V is TRBV5-1 and J is TRBJ2-2, with 10 bases matching TRBD1. There are 18 residues in the CDR3. The V and J ends lost 4 bases and 5 bases, in that order; junction bases with no gene match: 14. Germline loops: CDR1 SGHRS, CDR2 YFSETQ. The CDR3 reads CASSAKISGTGATGELFF. In DNA, the CDR3 is TGCGCCAGCAGCGCCAAAATTTCCGGGACAGGGGCAACCGGGGAGCTGTTTTTT.

The V call is TRBV6-1, the J call TRBJ1-2, with 9 bases that match TRBD1. The V segment lost 2 bases and the J segment 9 bases; nucleotides outside the gene matches: 4. CDR3 length: 13 amino acids. Germline V CDR1 and CDR2: MNHNS, SASEGT. Here the CDR3 reads CASSELQGARYTF. DNA of the CDR3: TGTGCCAGCAGTGAACTACAGGGGGCCCGCTACACCTTC.

The chain uses TRBV24-1 and TRBJ2-5, with a weak D call TRBD1 (6 bases). Trimming took off 7 bases at V and 5 bases at J, with 16 bases between the two ends. This CDR3 spans 14 amino acids. Germline assignment: CDR1 KGHDR and CDR2 SFDVKD. CDR3 bases: TGTGCCACCAGCCCGGGACAAACTCGGGAGACCCAGTACTTC. Its translation is CATSPGQTRETQYF.